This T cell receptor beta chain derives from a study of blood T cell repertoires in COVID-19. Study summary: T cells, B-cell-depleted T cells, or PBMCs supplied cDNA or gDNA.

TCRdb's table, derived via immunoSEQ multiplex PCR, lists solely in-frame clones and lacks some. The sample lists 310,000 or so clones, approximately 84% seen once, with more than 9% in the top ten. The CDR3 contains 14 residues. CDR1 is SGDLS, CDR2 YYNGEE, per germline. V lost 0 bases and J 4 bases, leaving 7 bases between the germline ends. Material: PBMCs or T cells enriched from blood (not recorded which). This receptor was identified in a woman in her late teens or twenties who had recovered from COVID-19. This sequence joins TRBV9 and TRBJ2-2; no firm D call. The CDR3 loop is CASSVARITGELFF. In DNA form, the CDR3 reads TGTGCCAGCAGCGTAGCTAGGATCACCGGGGAGCTGTTTTTT.